This T cell receptor (beta chain) was identified in a study of T cell repertoires in cytomegalovirus infection. V was clipped by 6 bases and J by 0 bases, with 15 bases between them. The CDR3 extends over 17 amino acids. TCRdb itself ran the reads through MiXCR, one entry per CDR3 protein. Of fewer than 550,000 distinct CDR3 sequences detected, approximately 15% appear once; the ten largest clones hold under 30%. This clonotype was observed at least ten times. The source of this sequence is a human donor in good health (CMV status not recorded). Some clones in this sample may be carry-over from other donors' samples. The sequencing sample was made of CD8+ T cells from PBMCs. The chain couples TRBV12-3 or TRBV12-4 to TRBJ2-6; D unresolved. The CDR3 DNA follows: TGTGCCAGCAGCCTGACGGGCGGAAGCTCTGGGGCCAACGTCCTGACTTTC. Amino acid sequence: CASSLTGGSSGANVLTF.